This T cell receptor (beta chain) was retrieved from a study of T cell responses to AZD1222 COVID-19 vaccine. Overall study context: Second-dose timings of about 4 or about 12 weeks were pooled.

Profiling relied on immunoSEQ multiplex PCR, and the TCRdb table lists in-frame clones only, not all of them. The data contain some 200,000 clones, approximately 91% of them singletons. The specimen comprised peripheral blood, sampled on day 0 of AZD1222 vaccination. The source of this sequence is an adult in good health.

This CDR3 is CASSTVGTEVEAFF. In DNA, the CDR3 is TGTGCCAGTAGTACGGTCGGGACTGAGGTTGAAGCTTTCTTT. The rearrangement uses TRBV19 and TRBJ1-1; weak D call: TRBD1 (5 bases). The V and J ends lost 4 bases and 7 bases respectively, with 16 bases between them. The CDR3 spans 14 residues. Germline CDR1 and CDR2: LNHDA and SQIVND (reference sequence).